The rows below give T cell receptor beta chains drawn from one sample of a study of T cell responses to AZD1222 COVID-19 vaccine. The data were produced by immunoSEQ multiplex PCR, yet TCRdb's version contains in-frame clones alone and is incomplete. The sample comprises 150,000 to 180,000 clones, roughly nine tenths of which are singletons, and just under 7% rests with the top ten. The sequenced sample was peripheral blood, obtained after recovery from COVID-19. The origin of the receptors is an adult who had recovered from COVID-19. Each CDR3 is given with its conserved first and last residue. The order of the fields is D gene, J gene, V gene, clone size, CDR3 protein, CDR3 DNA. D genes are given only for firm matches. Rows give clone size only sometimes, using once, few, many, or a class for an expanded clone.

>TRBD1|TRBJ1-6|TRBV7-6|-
CASKGDRANSPLHF
TGTGCCAGCAAGGGGGACAGGGCAAATTCACCCCTCCACTTT
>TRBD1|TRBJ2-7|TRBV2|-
CASYRDRGIGEQYF
TGTGCCAGCTACCGGGACAGGGGGATTGGGGAGCAGTACTTC
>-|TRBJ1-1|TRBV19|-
CASSIGGSNTEAFF
TGTGCCAGTAGTATCGGAGGGTCGAACACTGAAGCTTTCTTT
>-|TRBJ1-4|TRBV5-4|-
CASSPSGDKKKLFF
TGTGCCAGCAGCCCGTCCGGGGACAAAAAAAAACTGTTTTTT
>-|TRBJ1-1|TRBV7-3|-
CASSSGQYTEAFF
TGTGCCAGCAGCTCAGGACAATACACTGAAGCTTTCTTT
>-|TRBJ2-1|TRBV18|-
CASSAGAPNNEQFF
TGTGCCAGCTCGGCTGGGGCGCCGAACAATGAGCAGTTCTTC
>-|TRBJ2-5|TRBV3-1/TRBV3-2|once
CASSQDRARERETQYF
TGTGCCAGCAGCCAAGATCGGGCCAGAGAAAGAGAGACCCAGTACTTC
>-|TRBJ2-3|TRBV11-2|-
CASSLEEGRATDTQYF
TGTGCCAGCAGCTTAGAAGAGGGCAGGGCCACAGATACGCAGTATTTT
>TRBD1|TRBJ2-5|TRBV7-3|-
CASSFYDRGRRETQYF
TGTGCCAGCAGCTTCTACGACAGGGGGCGTAGGGAGACCCAGTACTTC
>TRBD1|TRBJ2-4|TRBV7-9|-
CASTPARDRPTIQYF
TGTGCCAGCACCCCAGCACGGGACAGGCCAACCATTCAGTACTTC
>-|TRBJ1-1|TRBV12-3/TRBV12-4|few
CASGRQWDTEAFF
TGTGCCAGCGGTAGACAGTGGGACACTGAAGCTTTCTTT
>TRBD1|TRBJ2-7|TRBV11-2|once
CASSSSQGAYEQYF
TGTGCCAGCAGCTCCTCACAGGGGGCCTACGAGCAGTACTTC
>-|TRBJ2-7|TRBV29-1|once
CSVGTGNEQYF
TGCAGCGTTGGCACAGGGAACGAGCAGTACTTC
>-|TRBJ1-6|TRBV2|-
CASSELRQISPLHF
TGTGCCAGCAGTGAGTTACGGCAGATCTCACCCCTCCACTTT
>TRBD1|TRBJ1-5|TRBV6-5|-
CASSTGQGLQHF
TGTGCCAGCAGCACCGGACAGGGACTCCAGCATTTT
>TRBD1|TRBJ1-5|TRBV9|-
CASSAGQGWIQPQHF
TGTGCCAGCAGCGCGGGACAGGGCTGGATTCAGCCCCAGCATTTT
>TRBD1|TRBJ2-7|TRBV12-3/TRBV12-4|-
CASRAGGEQYF
TGTGCCAGCAGGGCAGGGGGAGAGCAGTACTTC
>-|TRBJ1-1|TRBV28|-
CASRQATNTEAFF
TGTGCCAGCAGACAGGCTACGAACACTGAAGCTTTCTTT
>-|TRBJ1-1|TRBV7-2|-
CASSLRRGNTEAFF
TGTGCCAGCAGCTTAAGGCGCGGCAACACTGAAGCTTTCTTT
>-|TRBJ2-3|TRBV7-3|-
CASSPGLGGDTQYF
TGTGCCAGCAGCCCGGGACTCGGTGGGGATACGCAGTATTTT
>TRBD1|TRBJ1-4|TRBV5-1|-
CASSMGQPTATNEKLFF
TGCGCCAGCAGCATGGGACAGCCTACAGCAACTAATGAAAAACTGTTTTTT
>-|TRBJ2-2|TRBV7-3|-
CASSSDRLNTGELFF
TGTGCCAGCAGCTCCGACAGGTTGAACACCGGGGAGCTGTTTTTT
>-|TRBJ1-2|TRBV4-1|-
CASSQEGAGRVYGYTF
TGCGCCAGCAGCCAAGAAGGGGCAGGGAGGGTCTATGGCTACACCTTC
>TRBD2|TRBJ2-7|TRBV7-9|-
CASSPTGLGGEPYEQYF
TGTGCCAGCAGCCCTACGGGACTAGGGGGGGAGCCCTACGAGCAGTACTTC
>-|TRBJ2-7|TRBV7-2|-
CASSGSYEQYF
TGTGCCAGCAGCGGTTCCTACGAGCAGTACTTC
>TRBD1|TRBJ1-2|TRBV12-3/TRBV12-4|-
CASSVGTAHGYTF
TGTGCCAGCAGTGTCGGGACAGCCCATGGCTACACCTTC
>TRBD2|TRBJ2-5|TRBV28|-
CASALVAGEAQNEETQYF
TGTGCCAGCGCCCTCGTAGCGGGAGAGGCACAGAACGAAGAGACCCAGTACTTC
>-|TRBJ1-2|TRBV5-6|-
CASSQYGGSNYGYTF
TGTGCCAGCAGCCAATATGGGGGAAGCAACTATGGCTACACCTTC
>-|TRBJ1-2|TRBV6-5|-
CASSYFGAGGYTF
TGTGCCAGCAGTTACTTCGGGGCAGGTGGCTACACCTTC
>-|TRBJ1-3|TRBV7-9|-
CASSSVKAGNTIYF
TGTGCCAGCAGCTCTGTCAAGGCTGGAAACACCATATATTTT
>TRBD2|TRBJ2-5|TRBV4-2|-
CASSQSPGTRQETQYF
TGTGCCAGCAGCCAATCCCCCGGGACTAGGCAAGAGACCCAGTACTTC
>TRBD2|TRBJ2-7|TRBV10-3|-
CASRLALSSYEQYF
TGTGCCTCGCGACTAGCTCTCAGCTCCTACGAGCAGTACTTC
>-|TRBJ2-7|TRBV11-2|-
CASSLNGGEQYF
TGTGCCAGCAGCTTAAACGGGGGCGAGCAGTACTTC
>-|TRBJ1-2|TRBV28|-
CASSLFIGGAGGPYGYTF
TGTGCCAGCAGTTTGTTTATTGGGGGGGCTGGGGGGCCCTATGGCTACACCTTC
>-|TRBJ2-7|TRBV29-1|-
CSVRGRGQSSYEQYF
TGCAGCGTGAGGGGTAGGGGACAAAGCTCCTACGAGCAGTACTTC
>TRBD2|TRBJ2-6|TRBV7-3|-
CASSLTGQRGLSGANVLTF
TGTGCCAGCAGCTTAACAGGGCAGCGGGGCCTATCTGGGGCCAACGTCCTGACTTTC
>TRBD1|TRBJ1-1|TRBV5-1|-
CASSFVQGGLNTEAFF
TGCGCCAGCAGCTTCGTCCAGGGGGGTTTGAACACTGAAGCTTTCTTT
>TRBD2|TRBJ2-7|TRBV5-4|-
CASSLGGRASDEQYF
TGTGCCAGCAGCTTGGGTGGGAGGGCCTCGGATGAGCAGTACTTC
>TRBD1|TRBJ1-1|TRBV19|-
CASNSGTGRMNTEAFF
TGTGCCAGTAACTCTGGGACAGGGCGGATGAACACTGAAGCTTTCTTT
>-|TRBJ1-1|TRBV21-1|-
CASSPTPSQDTEAFF
TGTGCCAGCAGCCCAACCCCATCGCAGGACACTGAAGCTTTCTTT
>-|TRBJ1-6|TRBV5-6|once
CASSLDRTNSPLHF
TGTGCCAGCAGCTTGGACAGAACAAATTCACCCCTCCACTTT
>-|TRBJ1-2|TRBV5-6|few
CASGTAYGYTF
TGTGCCAGCGGGACGGCCTATGGCTACACCTTC
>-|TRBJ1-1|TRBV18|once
CASSPPRDRSEAFF
TGTGCCAGCTCACCACCCAGAGACAGGAGTGAAGCTTTCTTT
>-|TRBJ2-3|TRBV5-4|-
CASKYQTSTDTQYF
TGTGCCAGCAAGTATCAGACGAGCACAGATACGCAGTATTTT
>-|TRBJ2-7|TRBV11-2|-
CASSLAGGSYEQYF
TGTGCCAGCAGCTTAGCTGGGGGGAGTTACGAGCAGTACTTC
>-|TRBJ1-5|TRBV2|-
CASTRWGEPQHF
TGTGCCAGCACTCGTTGGGGAGAACCCCAGCATTTT
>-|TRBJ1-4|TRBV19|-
CASNLRLQDEKLFF
TGTGCCAGTAATTTGAGACTGCAGGATGAAAAACTGTTTTTT
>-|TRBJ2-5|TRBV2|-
CASSERWETQYF
TGTGCCAGCAGCGAGAGGTGGGAGACCCAGTACTTC